This entry describes one TCR beta chain. This clone's antigen is unknown. No quality values exist for individual bases; no much larger clone is one base distant. These data come from a study of CD8 T cells in ankylosing spondylitis (dated by TCRdb to 2016 to 2017). For context, the study as a whole: The study set out to find disease-linked TCR variants by profiling T cell receptor beta repertoires in ankylosing spondylitis patients and healthy donors. The full study cohort comprised about 25 ankylosing spondylitis patients and approximately 100 healthy donors. Peripheral blood samples were taken, and synovial fluid was additionally collected from ankylosing spondylitis patients. The paper's findings and limits, for the study overall: The disease-linked clones were reported as significantly enriched in matched synovial fluid samples from ankylosing spondylitis patients. Some motif variants had previously been reported in the synovial fluid and blood of reactive arthritis patients, which suggests shared mechanisms of disease initiation. A TCR beta motif made up of eight or nine highly homologous amino acid variants appeared to be characteristic of blood from ankylosing spondylitis patients. In peripheral blood, the disease-linked clones were found at relatively low frequencies and had a CD8+ phenotype.

The listed sequencing device is Illumina HiSeq 2500. TCR beta libraries were prepared by quantitative 5'-RACE with molecular barcodes. The paper's processing steps were these. A new computational method, built on a probabilistic model of VDJ rearrangement, was used to identify disease-linked TCR variants. TCRdb itself trimmed the public reads at Q25 with fastp, ran MiXCR and retained productive beta chains. Each entry merges the rows of one CDR3 protein and shows their most common DNA and genes. What appears here as the V and J calls and clone size reflects TCRdb's work, not the paper's. Present in this sample are around 320,000 distinct CDR3 sequences, under 25% of which were seen just once. The ten most abundant clones make up roughly 4% of the sample. The germline V gene (reference sequence) sets CDR1 to DFQATT and CDR2 to SNEGSKA. The CDR3 runs 14 residues from the cysteine to the phenylalanine. CDR3 DNA only is kept here, 42 bases in frame from base 1. Germline trimming: 2 bases from V, 9 bases from J; junction bases outside gene matches: 5.

This sequence originates from a female donor with ankylosing spondylitis or in good health (not recorded which). This receptor chain uses TRBV20-1 and TRBJ2-1; TRBD2 lines up with 12 middle nucleotides. Sample: blood, either unsorted or a sorted T cell fraction (not recorded which). The CDR3 sequence is CSARRTSGMGEQFF. The DNA is as follows: TGCAGTGCTAGAAGGACTAGCGGGATGGGTGAGCAGTTCTTC.